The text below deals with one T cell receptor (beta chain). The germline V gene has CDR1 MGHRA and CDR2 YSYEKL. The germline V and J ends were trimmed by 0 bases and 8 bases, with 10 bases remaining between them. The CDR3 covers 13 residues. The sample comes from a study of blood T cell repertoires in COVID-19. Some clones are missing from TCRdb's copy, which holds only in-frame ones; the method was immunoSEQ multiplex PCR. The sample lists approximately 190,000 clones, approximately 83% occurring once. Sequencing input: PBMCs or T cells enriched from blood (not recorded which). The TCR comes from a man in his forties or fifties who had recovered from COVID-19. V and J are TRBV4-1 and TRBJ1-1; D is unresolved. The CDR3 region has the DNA TGCGCCAGCAGCCAAGATCGGGAGGTGGAAGCTTTCTTT. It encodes CASSQDREVEAFF.